These T cell receptor beta chains were read from a single sample in a study of T cells in Graves' hyperthyroidism and ophthalmopathy. TCRdb passed the multiplex PCR reads through MiXCR, listing each CDR3 protein once. The sample carries more than 300,000 distinct CDR3 sequences, around 14% recorded once. The material sequenced was blood. The source is a woman aged 18-35 years with Graves' hyperthyroidism. CDR3s include the opening cysteine and the closing phenylalanine or tryptophan. The D gene is left open where the match is weak. For some rows the clone size is stated as once, few or many, or as a class when expanded; others skip it.

J: TRBJ2-1
size: many
V: TRBV2
length: 14
D: NA
CDR3: CASSVSLVSHEQFF
DNA: TGTGCCAGCAGTGTTTCCTTGGTCTCCCATGAGCAGTTCTTC

J: TRBJ2-7
size: many
V: TRBV18
length: 17
D: NA
CDR3: CASSPNPIPDKAYEQYF
DNA: TGTGCCAGCTCACCGAATCCAATTCCGGACAAAGCCTACGAGCAGTACTTC

J: TRBJ1-2
size: many
V: TRBV20-1
length: 13
D: NA
CDR3: CSAQVRDNYGYTF
DNA: TGCAGCGCGCAGGTCAGAGATAACTATGGCTACACCTTC

J: TRBJ1-5
size: many
V: TRBV20-1
length: 15
D: TRBD1
CDR3: CSALDPGQSNQPQHF
DNA: TGCAGTGCTCTCGACCCGGGACAGAGCAATCAGCCCCAGCATTTT

J: TRBJ2-6
size: many
V: TRBV6-1
length: 15
D: NA
CDR3: CASSERFTGANVLTF
DNA: TGTGCCAGCAGTGAAAGGTTCACGGGTGCCAACGTCCTGACTTTC

J: TRBJ2-5
size: many
V: TRBV28
length: 12
D: NA
CDR3: CASSLPEETQYF
DNA: TGTGCCAGCAGTTTACCGGAAGAGACCCAGTACTTC

J: TRBJ2-3
size: many
V: TRBV5-1
length: 13
D: NA
CDR3: CASRDRPGDTQYF
DNA: TGCGCCAGCAGGGACAGACCAGGAGATACGCAGTATTTT

J: TRBJ2-4
size: NA
V: TRBV5-8
length: 15
D: NA
CDR3: CASSFPGGAKNIQYF
DNA: TGTGCCAGCAGCTTTCCCGGGGGAGCCAAAAACATTCAGTACTTC

J: TRBJ1-1
size: NA
V: TRBV10-2
length: 14
D: NA
CDR3: CANSEVPVNTEAFF
DNA: TGCGCCAACAGTGAGGTTCCCGTGAACACTGAAGCTTTCTTT

J: TRBJ2-2
size: few
V: TRBV7-2
length: 16
D: NA
CDR3: CASSLLGGGDTGELFF
DNA: TGTGCCAGCAGCTTGTTAGGGGGAGGGGACACCGGGGAGCTGTTTTTT

J: TRBJ1-2
size: many
V: TRBV3-1
length: 16
D: NA
CDR3: CASSQDPSGRYYGYTF
DNA: TGTGCCAGCAGCCAAGATCCCTCCGGAAGATACTATGGCTACACCTTC

J: TRBJ2-1
size: many
V: TRBV12-3/TRBV12-4
length: 14
D: TRBD2
CDR3: CASSLAGGSDEQFF
DNA: TGTGCCAGCAGTTTAGCGGGAGGGTCGGATGAGCAGTTCTTC

J: TRBJ1-5
size: NA
V: TRBV30
length: 14
D: TRBD1
CDR3: CAWSVGQGKQPQHF
DNA: TGTGCCTGGAGTGTAGGACAGGGTAAACAGCCCCAGCATTTT

J: TRBJ2-6
size: NA
V: TRBV6-5
length: 19
D: NA
CDR3: CASSYSPTTRYRGANVLTF
DNA: TGTGCCAGCAGTTACTCACCGACAACCCGATATCGAGGGGCCAACGTCCTGACTTTC

J: TRBJ1-2
size: NA
V: TRBV28
length: 14
D: TRBD1
CDR3: CASSWGDREPGYTF
DNA: TGTGCCAGCAGTTGGGGGGACAGGGAACCGGGCTACACCTTC

J: TRBJ2-4
size: many
V: TRBV7-8
length: 14
D: NA
CDR3: CASSLQGEGNIQYF
DNA: TGTGCCAGCAGCTTACAGGGAGAGGGAAACATTCAGTACTTC

J: TRBJ2-7
size: many
V: TRBV28
length: 14
D: TRBD1
CDR3: CASRSRQGAGEQYF
DNA: TGTGCCAGCAGGTCCCGACAGGGGGCAGGGGAGCAGTACTTC

J: TRBJ2-7
size: many
V: TRBV28
length: 14
D: NA
CDR3: CASSLGGGDNEQYF
DNA: TGTGCCAGCAGTTTAGGGGGGGGGGACAACGAGCAGTACTTC

J: TRBJ1-3
size: few
V: TRBV29-1
length: 13
D: NA
CDR3: CSALYTSGNTIYF
DNA: TGCAGCGCTTTATACACCTCTGGAAACACCATATATTTT

J: TRBJ2-7
size: many
V: TRBV3-1
length: 18
D: NA
CDR3: CASSPPGLKLRTAYEQYF
DNA: TGTGCCAGCAGCCCGCCGGGGCTTAAGTTGAGGACCGCTTACGAGCAGTACTTC

J: TRBJ2-7
size: many
V: TRBV7-2
length: 17
D: TRBD2
CDR3: CASSARGGAGGAYEQYF
DNA: TGTGCCAGCAGCGCCCGAGGTGGAGCGGGAGGCGCCTACGAGCAGTACTTC

J: TRBJ1-4
size: NA
V: TRBV20-1
length: 12
D: NA
CDR3: CSALREGEKLFF
DNA: TGCAGTGCTCTTCGAGAGGGGGAAAAACTGTTTTTT

J: TRBJ2-1
size: many
V: TRBV11-2
length: 15
D: NA
CDR3: CASSFSLGSQYEQFF
DNA: TGTGCCAGCAGCTTTAGCCTCGGGAGCCAGTATGAGCAGTTCTTC

J: TRBJ1-6
size: few
V: TRBV27
length: 18
D: NA
CDR3: CASSFFKMGESYNSPLHF
DNA: TGTGCCAGCAGTTTTTTTAAAATGGGGGAGTCCTATAATTCACCCCTCCACTTT

J: TRBJ2-5
size: NA
V: TRBV4-1
length: 15
D: NA
CDR3: CASTLTGLIVETQYF
DNA: TGCGCCAGCACCCTCACGGGGCTAATCGTAGAGACCCAGTACTTC

J: TRBJ2-1
size: many
V: TRBV5-4
length: 13
D: NA
CDR3: CAGIGAGPNEQFF
DNA: TGTGCCGGCATAGGTGCGGGGCCGAATGAGCAGTTCTTC

J: TRBJ2-2
size: many
V: TRBV24-1
length: 14
D: NA
CDR3: CATSKTGNTGELFF
DNA: TGTGCCACCAGCAAGACAGGGAACACCGGGGAGCTGTTTTTT

J: TRBJ2-1
size: few
V: TRBV20-1
length: 14
D: TRBD2
CDR3: CSAQGLAGDNEQFF
DNA: TGCAGTGCCCAAGGACTAGCGGGGGACAATGAGCAGTTCTTC

J: TRBJ2-2
size: many
V: TRBV7-2
length: 16
D: TRBD2
CDR3: CASSLALAGFTGELFF
DNA: TGTGCCAGCAGCTTAGCGCTAGCGGGATTCACCGGGGAGCTGTTTTTT

J: TRBJ2-3
size: many
V: TRBV28
length: 14
D: NA
CDR3: CASGSGTSTDTQYF
DNA: TGTGCCTCAGGGAGCGGGACAAGCACAGATACGCAGTATTTT

J: TRBJ1-1
size: many
V: TRBV7-2
length: 13
D: NA
CDR3: CASKREGYTEAFF
DNA: TGTGCCAGCAAAAGGGAGGGGTACACTGAAGCTTTCTTT